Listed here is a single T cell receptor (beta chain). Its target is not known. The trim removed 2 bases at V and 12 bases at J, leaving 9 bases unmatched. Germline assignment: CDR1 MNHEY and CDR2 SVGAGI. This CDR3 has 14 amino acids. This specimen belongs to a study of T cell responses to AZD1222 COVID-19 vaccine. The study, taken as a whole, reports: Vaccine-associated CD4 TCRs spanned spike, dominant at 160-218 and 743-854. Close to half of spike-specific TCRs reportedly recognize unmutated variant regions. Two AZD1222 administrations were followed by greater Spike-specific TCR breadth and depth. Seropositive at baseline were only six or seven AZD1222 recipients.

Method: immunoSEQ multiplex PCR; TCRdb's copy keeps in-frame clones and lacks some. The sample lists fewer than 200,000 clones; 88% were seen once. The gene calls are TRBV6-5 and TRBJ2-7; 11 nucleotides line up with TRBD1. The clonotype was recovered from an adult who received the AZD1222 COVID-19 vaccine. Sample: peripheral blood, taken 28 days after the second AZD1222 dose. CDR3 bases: TGTGCCAGCAGTTACGACGGACAGGGGGCGGGTTGGTACTTC. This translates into CASSYDGQGAGWYF.